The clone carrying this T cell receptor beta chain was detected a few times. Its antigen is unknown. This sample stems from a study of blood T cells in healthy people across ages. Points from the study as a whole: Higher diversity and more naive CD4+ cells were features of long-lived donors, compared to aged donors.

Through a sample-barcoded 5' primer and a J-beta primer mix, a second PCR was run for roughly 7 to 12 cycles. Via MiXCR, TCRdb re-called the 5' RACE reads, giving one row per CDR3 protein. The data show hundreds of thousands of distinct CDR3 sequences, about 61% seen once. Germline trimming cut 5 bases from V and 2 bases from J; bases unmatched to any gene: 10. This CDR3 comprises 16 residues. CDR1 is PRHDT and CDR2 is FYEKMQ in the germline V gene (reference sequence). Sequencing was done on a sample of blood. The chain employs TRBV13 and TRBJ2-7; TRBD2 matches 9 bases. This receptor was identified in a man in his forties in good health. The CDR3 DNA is TGTGCCAGCAGCCGAACCGGGACTAGCACACCCTACGAGCAGTACTTC. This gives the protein CASSRTGTSTPYEQYF.